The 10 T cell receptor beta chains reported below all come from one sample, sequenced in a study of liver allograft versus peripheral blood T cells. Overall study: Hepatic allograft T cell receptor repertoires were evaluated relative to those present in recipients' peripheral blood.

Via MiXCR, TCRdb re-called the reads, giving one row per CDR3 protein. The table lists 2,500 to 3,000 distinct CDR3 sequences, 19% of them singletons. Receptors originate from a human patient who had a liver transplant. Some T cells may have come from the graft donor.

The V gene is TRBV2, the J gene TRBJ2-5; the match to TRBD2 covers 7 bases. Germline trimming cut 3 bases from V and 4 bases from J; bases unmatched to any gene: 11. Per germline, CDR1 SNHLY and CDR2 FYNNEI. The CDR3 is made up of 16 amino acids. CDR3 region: CASSEVKREIPETQYF. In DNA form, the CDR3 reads TGTGCCAGCAGTGAGGTGAAGCGGGAAATCCCAGAGACCCAGTACTTC.

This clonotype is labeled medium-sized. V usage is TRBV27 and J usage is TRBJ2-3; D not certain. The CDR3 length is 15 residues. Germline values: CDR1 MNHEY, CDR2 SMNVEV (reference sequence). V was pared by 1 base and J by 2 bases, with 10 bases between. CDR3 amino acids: CASSLFPGVTDTQYF. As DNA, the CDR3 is TGTGCCAGCAGTTTATTTCCTGGTGTCACAGATACGCAGTATTTT.

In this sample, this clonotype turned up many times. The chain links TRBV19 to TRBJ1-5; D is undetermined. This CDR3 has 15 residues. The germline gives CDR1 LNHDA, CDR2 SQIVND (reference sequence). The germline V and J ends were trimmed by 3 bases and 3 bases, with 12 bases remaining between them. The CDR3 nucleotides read TGTGCCAGTAGTATCCCAGGACGGGACAATCAGCCCCAGCATTTT. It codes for CASSIPGRDNQPQHF.

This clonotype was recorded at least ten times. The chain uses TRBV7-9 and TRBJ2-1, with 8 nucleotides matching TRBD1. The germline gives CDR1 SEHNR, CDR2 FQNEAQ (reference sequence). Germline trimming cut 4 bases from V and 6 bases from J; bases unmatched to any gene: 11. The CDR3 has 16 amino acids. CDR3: CASSSRDRGLGNEQFF. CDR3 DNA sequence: TGTGCCAGCAGCTCTCGAGACAGGGGTCTCGGCAATGAGCAGTTCTTC.

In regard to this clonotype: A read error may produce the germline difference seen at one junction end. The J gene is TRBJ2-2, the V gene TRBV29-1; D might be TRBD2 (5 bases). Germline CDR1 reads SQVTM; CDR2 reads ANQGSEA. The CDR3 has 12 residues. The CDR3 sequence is CSVVFRAAGELF. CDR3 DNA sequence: TGCAGCGTTGTATTCCGGGCCGCCGGGGAGCTGTTT.

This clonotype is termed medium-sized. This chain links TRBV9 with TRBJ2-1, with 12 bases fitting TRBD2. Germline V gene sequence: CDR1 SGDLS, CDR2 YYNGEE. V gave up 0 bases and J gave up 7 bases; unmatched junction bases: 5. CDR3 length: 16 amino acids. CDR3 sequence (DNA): TGTGCCAGCAGCGTAGGTCTAGCGGGAGGGGTGAATGAGCAGTTCTTC. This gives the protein CASSVGLAGGVNEQFF.

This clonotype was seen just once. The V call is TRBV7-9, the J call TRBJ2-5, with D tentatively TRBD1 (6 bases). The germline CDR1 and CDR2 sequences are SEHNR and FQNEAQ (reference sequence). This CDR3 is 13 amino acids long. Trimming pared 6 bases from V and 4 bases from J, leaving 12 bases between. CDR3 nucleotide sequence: TGTGCCAGCAGAGAACAGGGACGAGAGACCCAGTACTTC. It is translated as CASREQGRETQYF.

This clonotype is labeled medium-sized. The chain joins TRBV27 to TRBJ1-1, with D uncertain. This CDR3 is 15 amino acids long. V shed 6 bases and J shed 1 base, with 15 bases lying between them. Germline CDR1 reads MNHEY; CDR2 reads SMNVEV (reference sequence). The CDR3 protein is CASSLGSNRNTEAFF. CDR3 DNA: TGTGCCAGCAGCCTAGGATCCAACAGGAACACTGAAGCTTTCTTT.

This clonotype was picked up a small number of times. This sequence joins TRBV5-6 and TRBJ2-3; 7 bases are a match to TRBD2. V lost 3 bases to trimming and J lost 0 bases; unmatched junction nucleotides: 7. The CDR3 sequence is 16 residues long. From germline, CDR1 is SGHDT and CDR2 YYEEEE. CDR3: CASSSTSDLSTDTQYF. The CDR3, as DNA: TGTGCCAGCAGCTCTACTAGCGATTTGAGCACAGATACGCAGTATTTT.

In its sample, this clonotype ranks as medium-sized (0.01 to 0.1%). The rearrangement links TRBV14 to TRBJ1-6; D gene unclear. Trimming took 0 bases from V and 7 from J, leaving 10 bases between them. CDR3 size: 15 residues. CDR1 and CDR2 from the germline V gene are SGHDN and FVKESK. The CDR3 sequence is CASSQDDRENSPLHF. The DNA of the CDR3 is TGTGCCAGCAGCCAAGATGATCGGGAAAATTCACCCCTCCACTTT. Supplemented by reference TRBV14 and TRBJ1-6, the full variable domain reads EAGVTQFPSHSVIEKGQTVTLRCDPISGHDNLYWYRRVMGKEIKFLLHFVKESKQDESGMPNNRFLAERTGGTYSTLKVQPAELEDSGVYFCASSQDDRENSPLHFGNGTRLTVT.